This TCR beta chain derives from a study of blood T cells in healthy people across ages (dated by TCRdb to about 2015). Study-level background: Template switching captured roughly one uniquely barcoded TCR beta cDNA molecule per two T cells in model experiments. The study measured age-related changes in TCR beta repertoire diversity using deep sequencing normalized with unique cDNA molecular identifiers. The donors were split into four age groups: young (average about 15 years), middle-aged (about 40), aged (more than 60) and long-lived (over 75). For two donors (one aged 18 to 30 and one aged 80 or older), the study analyzed two additional independent replicas of 1 million unique cDNA reads from the same blood draw.

The donors were roughly 40 Caucasian individuals from Russia, aged about 6 to 100 years, who were systemically healthy. Ten milliliters of peripheral blood were collected from each donor into EDTA-treated Vacutainer tubes. Ficoll-Paque density-gradient centrifugation was used to isolate PBMCs, with at least 6.5 million obtained per sample. Total RNA, at least 6 micrograms per sample, was extracted from PBMCs with Trizol reagent. The percentages of naive CD45RAhigh/CD27high T cells were determined by flow cytometry on a PBMC aliquot from every donor. The sample holds a few counts of this clonotype. What this receptor recognizes is not known. Base qualities are missing; no much larger clone stands one base away. The germline V gene (reference sequence) supplies CDR1 MNHNY and CDR2 SVGAGI. The junction shows trimming of 5 bases on V and 5 bases on J, plus 10 bases between the germline ends. The CDR3, cysteine through phenylalanine, is 12 amino acids long. Only CDR3 DNA is held: 36 bases, read in frame from base 1.

The library was obtained by 5' RACE. Sequencing used an Illumina HiSeq 2500. The second PCR ran for about 7 to 11 cycles and used a J-beta primer mix along with a sample-barcoded 5' primer. A template-switch 5' adaptor carrying 12 random nucleotides introduced a unique molecular identifier onto each TCR beta cDNA molecule. At least 2.5 million CDR3-containing paired-end reads were obtained from each sample. The Mint cDNA synthesis kit, primed by a TRBC-specific oligonucleotide, was used to synthesize first-strand cDNA from all RNA. Following uracil-DNA glycosylase treatment, all cDNA underwent a first 18-cycle PCR with the universal primers M1SS and BC2_uni_R. In the paper's pipeline: For normalization, 1 million high-quality reads, each with a distinct molecular identifier, were randomly selected from each sample. Reads sharing molecular identifiers were discarded rather than binned into consensus sequences. MiTCR, with a Q25 quality threshold and the strictest error-elimination algorithm, was used for CDR3 identification, clonotype clustering and error correction. A nonparametric unseen species model with Euler transformation was used to estimate a lower bound on total TCR beta diversity. Through fastp at Q25 and MiXCR, TCRdb rebuilt clones from the public reads, retaining in-frame beta chains. Each entry is one CDR3 protein sequence, shown with its most common DNA and genes. V and J calls and clone size were set by TCRdb, not the authors. Here the sample has some 1,000,000 distinct CDR3 sequences; 25% occur a single time. Together, the top ten hold approximately 0.79% of the sample.

What the work shows at the level of the full study, not this receptor alone: Estimates of total diversity from one million sequenced T cells were regarded as lower bounds and underestimates. As age increased, observed TCR beta diversity per million T cells dropped in a roughly linear way, and a significant reduction was already evident by age 40. A strong correlation was found between observed TCR beta diversity and the percentage of naive T cells measured by flow cytometry. The CMV infection status of donors was not known, potentially confounding age-related changes in expanded clonotypes. The long-lived group showed more naive CD4+ T cells, fewer expanded clones and increased TCR diversity than the aged group, suggesting age selection. Bulk unsorted PBMC profiling prevented conclusive comparison of naive and antigen-experienced compartments.

These same records also appear under a second study, on T cells of mothers and their children. Taken from the second paper: Donors were nine systemically healthy Caucasian individuals: three mothers and their six children. cDNA synthesis consumed the entire amount of extracted RNA, loaded at 1.5 ug RNA in each 15 ul reaction. In the second PCR, the M1S primer introduced both the sample barcodes and 2-4 random nucleotides. Over 8 million TCR beta CDR3 reads were obtained for each mother, and some 3.1 million reads were obtained for each child. In both related and unrelated pairs, thymic selection shapes the output of TCR recombination in a similar way, with inherited differences having only a minor effect. Normalized repertoire overlap was always found to be slightly, but never significantly, higher in related mother-child pairs than in unrelated mother-child pairs. Persistent microchimeric T cell clones were not detected, at a sensitivity of approximately 93 clones per million clonotypes. To look for features that set related mother-child pairs apart from unrelated individuals, the researchers ran deep NGS to compare the TCR beta repertoires of mothers and children. On average, the children were about 12 +/- 4 years old, while the mothers were around 42 +/- 4 years old. After adapter ligation with NEBNext reagents, the libraries were sequenced on Illumina HiSeq 2000 with 100+100 nt paired-end reads. Mother and child libraries were prepared a month apart and sequenced in separate runs to prevent cross-contamination. For each donor, somewhere between about 500,000 and 2,000,000 distinct TCR beta clonotypes were identified. Naive TCR beta clonotypes were estimated from low-frequency clonotypes matched to each donor's FACS-determined naive share, without sorting.

The sample was blood. The sequence joins TRBV6-6 to TRBJ2-7; the D gene assignment is ambiguous. The TCR was taken from a girl aged 2 to 10 in good health. The CDR3 has the sequence CASSPYGDEQYF. The nucleotides read TGTGCCAGCAGTCCGTATGGGGACGAGCAGTACTTC.